These 10 T cell receptor beta chains share one sample of origin, sequenced in a study of T-cell memory formation after mild COVID-19. TCRdb re-called the 5' RACE reads with MiXCR, one entry per CDR3 protein. The repertoire includes under 550,000 distinct CDR3 sequences, under 20% of them detected once, and 20% to 25% sits in the top ten. Sequenced input: PBMCs or a T cell subset sorted from them (not recorded which). These receptors were taken from a man younger than 35 who had mild COVID-19 (a few samples of this study predate the infection). Cell type and time point are not known.

This chain connects TRBV11-3 to TRBJ2-1, with D possibly being TRBD2 (6 bases). There are 15 residues in the CDR3. CDR1 and CDR2 from the germline V gene are SGHNT and YENEEA. Trimming pared 4 bases from V and 7 bases from J, leaving 17 bases between. Here the CDR3 DNA reads TGTGCCAGCAGCTCCGATGGCCTGACTAGAAATGAGCAGTTCTTC. Encoded protein: CASSSDGLTRNEQFF.

The gene calls are TRBV5-1 and TRBJ1-1, with D possibly being TRBD1 (5 bases). The CDR3 totals 14 residues. The ends were cut back, 1 base at V and 4 bases at J, with 11 bases in the middle. From germline, CDR1 is SGHRS and CDR2 YFSETQ. The CDR3 coding sequence is TGCGCCAGCAGCTTGCTCGCCAGGGTCACTGAAGCTTTCTTT. Its protein is CASSLLARVTEAFF.

The chain employs TRBV5-1 and TRBJ1-6; the D gene is possibly TRBD1 (6 bases). This CDR3 is built from 15 residues. Trimming shortened V by 1 base and J by 6 bases, and 11 bases separated the two germline ends. In germline, CDR1 is SGHRS, CDR2 YFSETQ. The DNA of the CDR3 is TGCGCCAGCAGCTTGCTGGGGGCCGGTAATTCACCCCTCCACTTT. Translation: CASSLLGAGNSPLHF.

In its sample, this clonotype was seen a few times. The chain has TRBV6-1 and TRBJ1-6, with 7 bases matching TRBD1. The V gene end was trimmed by 3 bases and the J gene end by 9 bases; junction bases not matched to a gene: 8. Per germline, CDR1 MNHNS and CDR2 SASEGT. The CDR3 contains 15 residues. CDR3 DNA: TGTGCCAGCAGTGACAGAAACCCAGGGGGTTCACCCCTCCACTTT. Translated: CASSDRNPGGSPLHF.

The rearrangement uses TRBV7-2 and TRBJ1-1, with no clear D. The CDR3 has 14 residues. Germline V gene sequence: CDR1 SGHTA, CDR2 FQGNSA. V was pared by 5 bases and J by 2 bases, with 12 bases between. The CDR3 here is CASSTRWRNTEAFF. CDR3 sequence (DNA): TGTGCCAGCAGCACCCGGTGGCGAAACACTGAAGCTTTCTTT.

This clonotype turned up a few times. The rearrangement links TRBV7-2 to TRBJ2-7; 7 bases map to TRBD2. The CDR3 consists of 15 residues. The junction had 4 bases not matched to a gene; V was cut back by 1 base and J by 1 base. In germline, CDR1 is SGHTA, CDR2 FQGNSA. The CDR3 reads CASSLEDGGSYEQYF. CDR3 sequence (DNA): TGTGCCAGCAGCTTAGAGGACGGGGGGTCCTACGAGCAGTACTTC.

CDR3 bases: TGCGCCAGCAGCCGGTGGGGGACTGGGGCCAACGTCCTGACTTTC. It yields the protein CASSRWGTGANVLTF. The chain has TRBV5-1 and TRBJ2-6; D assignment may be TRBD1 or TRBD2 (5 bases each). The CDR3 covers 15 residues. V was shortened by 4 bases and J by 2 bases, with 10 bases between the two germline ends. Germline V gene data show CDR1 as SGHRS and CDR2 as YFSETQ.

In its sample, this clonotype was seen a few times. The chain combines TRBV4-3 with TRBJ2-5; D remains ambiguous. Germline V lookup: CDR1 LGHNA, CDR2 YSLEER. This CDR3 comprises 13 residues. Trimming left V 4 bases short and J 3 bases short, with 9 bases between. This CDR3 is CASSRREKETQYF. The CDR3 DNA sequence: TGCGCCAGCAGCCGGAGAGAGAAAGAGACCCAGTACTTC.

This clonotype was seen only a few times. The chain employs TRBV20-1 and TRBJ2-1; 8 positions agree with TRBD2. Per the germline V gene, CDR1 is DFQATT and CDR2 is SNEGSKA (reference sequence). After removal of 4 bases from V and 9 bases from J, the junction contained 5 bases not matched to a gene. The CDR3 is 12 residues long. The CDR3 nucleotides read TGCAGTGCTATCCGACTAGCGATTGAGCAGTTCTTC. It is translated as CSAIRLAIEQFF.

This clonotype was counted only a few times. The rearrangement joins TRBV6-2 or TRBV6-3 to TRBJ2-1, with 10 positions matching TRBD2. Losses at the gene ends were 5 bases for V and 12 bases for J; bases not matched to a gene: 10. The CDR3 loop spans 14 amino acids. The germline V gene has CDR1 MNHEY and CDR2 SVGEGT. For the CDR3, the DNA is TGTGCCAGCAGTACCGGGACTAGCGCCACTCGGCAGTTCTTC. Translated, it gives CASSTGTSATRQFF.